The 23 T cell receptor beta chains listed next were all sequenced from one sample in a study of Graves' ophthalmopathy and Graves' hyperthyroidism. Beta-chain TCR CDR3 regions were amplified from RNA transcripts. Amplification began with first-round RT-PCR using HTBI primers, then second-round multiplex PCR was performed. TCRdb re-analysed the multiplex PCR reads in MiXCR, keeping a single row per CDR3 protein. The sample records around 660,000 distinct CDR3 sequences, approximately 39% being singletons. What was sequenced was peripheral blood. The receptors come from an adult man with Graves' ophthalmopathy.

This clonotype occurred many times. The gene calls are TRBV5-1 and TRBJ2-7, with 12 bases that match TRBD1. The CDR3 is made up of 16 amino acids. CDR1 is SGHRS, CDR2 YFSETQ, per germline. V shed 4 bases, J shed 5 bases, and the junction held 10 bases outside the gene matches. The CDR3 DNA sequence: TGCGCCAGCAGCCCTCAGGGACAGGGGGCAGGGGACGAGCAGTACTTC. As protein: CASSPQGQGAGDEQYF.

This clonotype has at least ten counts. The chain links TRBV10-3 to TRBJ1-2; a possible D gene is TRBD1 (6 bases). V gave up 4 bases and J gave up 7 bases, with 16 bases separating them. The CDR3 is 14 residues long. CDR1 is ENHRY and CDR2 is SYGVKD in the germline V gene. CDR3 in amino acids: CAISAIRGDRGYTF. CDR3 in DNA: TGTGCCATCAGTGCTATCAGGGGAGACCGTGGCTACACCTTC.

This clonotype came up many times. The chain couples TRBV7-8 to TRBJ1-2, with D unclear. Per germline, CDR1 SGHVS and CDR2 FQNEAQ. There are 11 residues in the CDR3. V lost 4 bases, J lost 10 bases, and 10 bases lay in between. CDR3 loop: CASSSYSDYTF. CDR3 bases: TGTGCCAGCAGCTCCTACTCAGACTACACCTTC.

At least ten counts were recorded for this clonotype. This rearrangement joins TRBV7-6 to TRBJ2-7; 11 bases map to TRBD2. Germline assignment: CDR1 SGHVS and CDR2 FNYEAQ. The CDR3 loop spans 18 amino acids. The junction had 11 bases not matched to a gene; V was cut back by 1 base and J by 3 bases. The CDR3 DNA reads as TGTGCCAGCAGCTTAGAACCTCCCCGACTAGCGGGGAACTACGAGCAGTACTTC. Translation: CASSLEPPRLAGNYEQYF.

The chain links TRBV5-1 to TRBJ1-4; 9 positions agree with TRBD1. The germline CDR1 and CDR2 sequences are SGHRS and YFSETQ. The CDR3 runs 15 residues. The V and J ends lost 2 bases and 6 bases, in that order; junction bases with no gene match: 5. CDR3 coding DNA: TGCGCCAGCAGCTTTTTGGGACAGGGCCATGAAAAACTGTTTTTT. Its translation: CASSFLGQGHEKLFF.

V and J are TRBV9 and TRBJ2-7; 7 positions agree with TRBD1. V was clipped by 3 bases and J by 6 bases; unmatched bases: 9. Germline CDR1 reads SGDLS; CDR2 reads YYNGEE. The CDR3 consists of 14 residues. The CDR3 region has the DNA TGTGCCAGCAGCGCGCCGGGTGGACAGGCCGAGCAGTACTTC. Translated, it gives CASSAPGGQAEQYF.

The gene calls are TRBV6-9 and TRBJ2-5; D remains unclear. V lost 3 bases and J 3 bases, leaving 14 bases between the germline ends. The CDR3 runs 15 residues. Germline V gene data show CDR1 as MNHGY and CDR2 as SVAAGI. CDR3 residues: CASSYSLNRKETQYF. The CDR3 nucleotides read TGTGCCAGCAGTTACAGCCTGAATCGGAAAGAGACCCAGTACTTC.

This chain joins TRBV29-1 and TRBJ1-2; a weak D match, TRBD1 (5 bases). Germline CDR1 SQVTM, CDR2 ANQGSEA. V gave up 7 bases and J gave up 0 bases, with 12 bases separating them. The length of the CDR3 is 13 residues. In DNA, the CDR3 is TGCAGCGACGCGGGGGGTTCTAACTATGGCTACACCTTC. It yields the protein CSDAGGSNYGYTF.

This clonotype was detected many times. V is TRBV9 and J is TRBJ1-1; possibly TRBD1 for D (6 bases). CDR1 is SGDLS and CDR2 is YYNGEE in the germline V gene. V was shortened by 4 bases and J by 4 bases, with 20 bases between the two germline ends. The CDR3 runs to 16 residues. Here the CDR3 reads CASSQRQVYRATEAFF. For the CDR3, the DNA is TGTGCCAGCAGCCAACGACAGGTCTATCGGGCCACTGAAGCTTTCTTT.

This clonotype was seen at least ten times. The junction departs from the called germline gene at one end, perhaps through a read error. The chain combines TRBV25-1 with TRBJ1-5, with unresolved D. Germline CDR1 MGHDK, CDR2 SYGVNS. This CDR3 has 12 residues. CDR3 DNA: TGTGCCAGCTGTGACGGAAATCAGCCCCAGCATTTT. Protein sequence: CASCDGNQPQHF. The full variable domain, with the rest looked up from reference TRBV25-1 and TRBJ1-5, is EADIYQTPRYLVIGTGKKITLECSQTMGHDKMYWYQQDPGMELHLIHYSYGVNSTEKGDLSSESTVSRIRTEHFPLTLESARPSHTSQYLCASCDGNQPQHFGDGTRLSIL.

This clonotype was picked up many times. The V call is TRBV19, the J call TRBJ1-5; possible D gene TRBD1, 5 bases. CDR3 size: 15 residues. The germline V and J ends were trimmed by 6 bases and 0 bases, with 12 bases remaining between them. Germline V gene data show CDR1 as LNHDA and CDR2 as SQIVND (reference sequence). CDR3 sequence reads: CASRNPTVSNQPQHF. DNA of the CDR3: TGTGCCAGTAGGAACCCGACAGTTAGCAATCAGCCCCAGCATTTT.

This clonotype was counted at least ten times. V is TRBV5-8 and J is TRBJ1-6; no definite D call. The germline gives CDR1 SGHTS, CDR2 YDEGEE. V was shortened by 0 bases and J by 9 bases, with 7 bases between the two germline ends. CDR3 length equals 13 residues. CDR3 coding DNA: TGTGCCAGCAGCTTGGGTCCAACTTCACCCCTCCACTTT. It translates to CASSLGPTSPLHF.

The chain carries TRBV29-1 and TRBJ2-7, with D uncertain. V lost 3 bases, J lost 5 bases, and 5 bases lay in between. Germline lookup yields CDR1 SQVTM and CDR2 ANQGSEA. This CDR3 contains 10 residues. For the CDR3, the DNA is TGCAGCGTTGAGCAGGACGAGCAGTACTTC. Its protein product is CSVEQDEQYF.

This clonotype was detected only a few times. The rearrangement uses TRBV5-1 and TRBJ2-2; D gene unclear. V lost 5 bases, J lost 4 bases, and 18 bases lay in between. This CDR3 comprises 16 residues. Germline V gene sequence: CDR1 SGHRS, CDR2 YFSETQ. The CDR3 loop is CASRPEGLRGTGELFF. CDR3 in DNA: TGCGCCAGCAGGCCCGAAGGGCTCCGCGGCACCGGGGAGCTGTTTTTT.

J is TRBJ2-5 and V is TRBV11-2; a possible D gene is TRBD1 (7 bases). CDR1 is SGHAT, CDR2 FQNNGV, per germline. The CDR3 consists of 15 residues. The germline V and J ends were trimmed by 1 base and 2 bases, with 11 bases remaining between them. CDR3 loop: CASSLVPGGQETQYF. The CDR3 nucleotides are TGTGCCAGCAGCTTAGTCCCAGGGGGGCAAGAGACCCAGTACTTC.

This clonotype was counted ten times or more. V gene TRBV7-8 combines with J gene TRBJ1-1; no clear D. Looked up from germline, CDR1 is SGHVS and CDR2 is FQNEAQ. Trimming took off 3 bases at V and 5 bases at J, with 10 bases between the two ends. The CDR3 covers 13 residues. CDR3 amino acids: CASSFRKETEAFF. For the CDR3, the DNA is TGTGCCAGCAGCTTCCGAAAGGAGACTGAAGCTTTCTTT.

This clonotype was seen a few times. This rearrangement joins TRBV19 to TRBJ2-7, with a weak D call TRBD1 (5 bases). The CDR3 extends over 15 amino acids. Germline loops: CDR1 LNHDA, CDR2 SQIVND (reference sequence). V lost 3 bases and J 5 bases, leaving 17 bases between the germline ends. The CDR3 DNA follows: TGTGCCAGTAGTATTTCGCAGGGTGAAAGGAACGAGCAGTACTTC. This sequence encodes CASSISQGERNEQYF.

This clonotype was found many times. The CDR3 DNA follows: TGCGCCAGCAGCTGGGCGGGCGGCTACACCTTC. Translated, it gives CASSWAGGYTF. The V call is TRBV5-1, the J call TRBJ1-2; no clear D gene. The germline CDR1 and CDR2 sequences are SGHRS and YFSETQ. The CDR3 length is 11 residues. Deletions cut 3 bases from V and 8 bases from J, with 8 bases between.

CDR3: CSARPSNAGELFF. CDR3 in DNA: TGCAGTGCTCGTCCCAGCAACGCCGGGGAGCTGTTTTTT. The gene calls are TRBV20-1 and TRBJ2-2, with no clear D. V was clipped by 5 bases and J by 6 bases, with 13 bases between them. The CDR3 is made up of 13 amino acids. Germline V gene data show CDR1 as DFQATT and CDR2 as SNEGSKA (reference sequence).

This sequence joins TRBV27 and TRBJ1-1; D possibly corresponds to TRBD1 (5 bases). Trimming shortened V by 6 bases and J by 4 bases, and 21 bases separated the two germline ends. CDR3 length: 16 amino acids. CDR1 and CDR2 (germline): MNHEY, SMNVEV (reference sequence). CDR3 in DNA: TGTGCCAGCAGGGAGGGGTATGGCGGGGGAAGCACTGAAGCTTTCTTT. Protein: CASREGYGGGSTEAFF.

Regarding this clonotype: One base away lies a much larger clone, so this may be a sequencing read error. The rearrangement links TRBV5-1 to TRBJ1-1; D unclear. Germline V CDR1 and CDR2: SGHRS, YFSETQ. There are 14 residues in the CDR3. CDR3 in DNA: TGCGCCAGCAGCTTGGAGGCTTTGAACAGTGAAGCTTTCTTT. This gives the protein CASSLEALNSEAFF.

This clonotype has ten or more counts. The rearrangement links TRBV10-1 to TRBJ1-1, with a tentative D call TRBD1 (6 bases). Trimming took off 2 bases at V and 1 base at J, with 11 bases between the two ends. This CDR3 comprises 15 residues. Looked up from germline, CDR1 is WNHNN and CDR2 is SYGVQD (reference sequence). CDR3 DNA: TGCGCCAGCAGTGAGAGGACAGCCGCGAACACTGAAGCTTTCTTT. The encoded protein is CASSERTAANTEAFF.

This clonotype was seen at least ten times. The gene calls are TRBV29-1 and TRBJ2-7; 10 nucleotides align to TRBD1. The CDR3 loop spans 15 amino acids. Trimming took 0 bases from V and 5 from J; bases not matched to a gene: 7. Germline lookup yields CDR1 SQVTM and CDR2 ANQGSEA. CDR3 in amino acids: CSVEEVRDRGHEQYF. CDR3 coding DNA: TGCAGCGTTGAAGAAGTTAGGGACAGGGGCCACGAGCAGTACTTC.